A single sample is the source of the 9 T cell receptor beta chains below, sequenced in a study of a mutant IDH1 vaccine in newly diagnosed glioma (dated by TCRdb to the early 2020s). Explained via the paper, the time point label denotes: week 47, end of study. Each vaccine dose, consisting of 300 ug of a 20-mer mutant IDH1 peptide in Montanide, was administered subcutaneously with topical imiquimod. No antigen has been identified for these receptors. The library was produced with the immunoSEQ multiplex PCR assay. TCRdb retrieved this table from immuneACCESS and kept in-frame rearrangements only. Not all clones are present; in checked studies, unresolved V genes account for under half, and no reason is known for the remainder. The table for this sample lists 31,000 or so clones; about four fifths of them were counted only once. The ten top clones hold around 28% of the sample. The sample was PBMCs, taken from a glioma patient whose treatment included an IDH1 peptide vaccine. The receptors here all came from a man younger than 40 with glioma.

V usage is TRBV5-5 and J usage is TRBJ2-6; tentative D call: TRBD2 (5 bases). The germline gives CDR1 SGHKS, CDR2 YYEKEE (reference sequence). This CDR3 comprises 15 residues. V was trimmed by 4 bases and J by 2 bases, leaving 10 bases between them. The CDR3 DNA sequence: TGTGCCAGCAGCGGAGAGGGTGCTGGGGCCAACGTCCTGACTTTC. Amino acids: CASSGEGAGANVLTF.

This chain joins TRBV2 and TRBJ2-1; D might be TRBD1 (6 bases). Germline values: CDR1 SNHLY, CDR2 FYNNEI. The CDR3 spans 15 residues. V was shortened by 0 bases and J by 1 base, with 7 bases between the two germline ends. The CDR3, as DNA: TGTGCCAGCAGTGAAGCTGGACAGTCCTACAATGAGCAGTTCTTC. Translating it yields CASSEAGQSYNEQFF.

This rearrangement joins TRBV9 to TRBJ2-7, with D maybe TRBD2 (6 bases). Trimming removed 0 bases from V and 1 base from J, with 11 bases in between. The germline CDR1 and CDR2 sequences are SGDLS and YYNGEE. This CDR3 has 15 amino acids. The CDR3 loop reads CASSVEGGKSYEQYF. The CDR3 coding sequence is TGTGCCAGCAGCGTAGAGGGCGGGAAGTCCTACGAGCAGTACTTC. The full variable domain, its missing parts supplied by reference TRBV9 and TRBJ2-7, is DSGVTQTPKHLITATGQRVTLRCSPRSGDLSVYWYQQSLDQGLQFLIQYYNGEERAKGNILERFSAQQFPDLHSELNLSSLELGDSALYFCASSVEGGKSYEQYFGPGTRLTVT.

The V and J genes are TRBV19 and TRBJ2-6, with TRBD2 matching 7 bases. V was pared by 7 bases and J by 4 bases, with 7 bases of the junction left unmatched. This CDR3 has 15 residues. The V gene's germline CDR1 is LNHDA and CDR2 SQIVND (reference sequence). The CDR3 spells CASKGGESGANVLTF. CDR3 nucleotide sequence: TGTGCCAGTAAGGGAGGGGAGTCCGGGGCCAACGTCCTGACTTTC.

V is TRBV7-2 and J is TRBJ2-5, with D possibly TRBD2 on 6 matching bases. In germline, CDR1 is SGHTA, CDR2 FQGNSA. V lost 4 bases and J 4 bases, leaving 10 bases between the germline ends. This CDR3 has 13 residues. Here the CDR3 reads CASSWRGGETQYF. The CDR3 nucleotides are TGTGCCAGCAGCTGGAGGGGAGGAGAGACCCAGTACTTC.

The chain recombines TRBV14 with TRBJ2-1; D assignment may be TRBD1 or TRBD2 (5 bases each). The V end lost 4 bases, the J end lost 9 bases, and 10 bases lay between the germline ends. In germline, CDR1 is SGHDN, CDR2 FVKESK. The CDR3 consists of 12 residues. The CDR3 DNA reads TGTGCCAGCAGCCTCTATGGGGGTGAGCAGTTCTTC. Amino acids: CASSLYGGEQFF. Using reference TRBV14 and TRBJ2-1 for the parts outside the CDR3, the full variable domain is EAGVTQFPSHSVIEKGQTVTLRCDPISGHDNLYWYRRVMGKEIKFLLHFVKESKQDESGMPNNRFLAERTGGTYSTLKVQPAELEDSGVYFCASSLYGGEQFFGPGTRLTVL.

CDR3 nucleotides: TGCGCCAGCAGCTTTACCCCCGCGAACACCGGGGAGCTGTTTTTT. Protein sequence: CASSFTPANTGELFF. The chain combines TRBV5-1 with TRBJ2-2; D is unresolved. Per germline, CDR1 SGHRS and CDR2 YFSETQ. With 2 bases removed from V and 0 bases from J, the gap between germline ends came to 8 bases. This CDR3 is 15 amino acids long.

V gene TRBV7-9 combines with J gene TRBJ2-7; either TRBD1 or TRBD2 may fit D (5 bases each). The CDR3 covers 14 residues. The ends were cut back, 0 bases at V and 2 bases at J, with 8 bases in the middle. In germline, CDR1 is SEHNR, CDR2 FQNEAQ (reference sequence). CDR3 nucleotide sequence: TGTGCCAGCAGCTTAGCGGGGACCCCCTACGAGCAGTACTTC. Its translation: CASSLAGTPYEQYF.

V usage is TRBV9 and J usage is TRBJ1-2; 7 bases agree with TRBD1. Germline CDR1 and CDR2: SGDLS and YYNGEE. The CDR3 is 20 residues long. V dropped 2 bases and J dropped 4; count of bases not matched to a gene: 23. The CDR3 nucleotides read TGTGCCAGCAGCGTCTCGATGACGACAGGGTCCCCTCATGCTCTCTATGGCTACACCTTC. The encoded protein is CASSVSMTTGSPHALYGYTF.